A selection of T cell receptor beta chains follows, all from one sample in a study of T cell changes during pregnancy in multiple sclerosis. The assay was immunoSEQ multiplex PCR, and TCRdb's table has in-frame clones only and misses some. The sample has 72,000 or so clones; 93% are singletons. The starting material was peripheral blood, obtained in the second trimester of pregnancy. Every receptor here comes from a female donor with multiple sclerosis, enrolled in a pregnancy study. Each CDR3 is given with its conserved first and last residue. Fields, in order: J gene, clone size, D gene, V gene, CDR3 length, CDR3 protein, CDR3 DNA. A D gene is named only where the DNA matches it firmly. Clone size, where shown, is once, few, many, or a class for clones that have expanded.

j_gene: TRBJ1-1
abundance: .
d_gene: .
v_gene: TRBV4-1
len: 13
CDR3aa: CASSQVWGQEAFF
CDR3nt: TGCGCCAGCAGCCAAGTATGGGGACAAGAAGCTTTCTTT

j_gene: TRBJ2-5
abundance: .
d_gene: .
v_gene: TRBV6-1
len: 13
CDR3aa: CASSDGPKETQYF
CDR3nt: TGTGCCAGCAGTGATGGGCCGAAAGAGACCCAGTACTTC

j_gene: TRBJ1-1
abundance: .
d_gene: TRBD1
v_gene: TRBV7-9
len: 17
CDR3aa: CASSATGVNGMNTEAFF
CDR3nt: TGTGCCAGCAGCGCGACAGGGGTAAACGGGATGAACACTGAAGCTTTCTTT

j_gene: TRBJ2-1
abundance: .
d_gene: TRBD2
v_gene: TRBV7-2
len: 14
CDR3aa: CASSGTSAYNEQFF
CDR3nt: TGTGCCAGCAGCGGGACTAGCGCCTACAATGAGCAGTTCTTC

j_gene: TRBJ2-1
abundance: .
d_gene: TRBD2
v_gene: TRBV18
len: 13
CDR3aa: CASSGTSRNEQFF
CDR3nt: TGTGCCAGCTCCGGGACTAGCCGCAATGAGCAGTTCTTC

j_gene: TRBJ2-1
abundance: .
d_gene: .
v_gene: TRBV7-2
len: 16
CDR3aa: CASSVTGREVYNEQFF
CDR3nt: TGTGCCAGCAGTGTTACAGGCAGGGAGGTATACAATGAGCAGTTCTTC

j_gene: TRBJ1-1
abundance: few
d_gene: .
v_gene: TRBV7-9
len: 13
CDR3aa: CASSRGTNTEAFF
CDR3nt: TGTGCCAGCAGCCGAGGAACGAACACTGAAGCTTTCTTT

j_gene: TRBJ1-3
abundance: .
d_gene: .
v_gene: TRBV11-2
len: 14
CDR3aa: CASSSIAGSHTIYF
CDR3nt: TGTGCCAGCAGCTCTATAGCAGGGTCGCACACCATATATTTT

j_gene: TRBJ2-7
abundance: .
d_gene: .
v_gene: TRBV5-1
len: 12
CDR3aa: CASSYGDYEQYF
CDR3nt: TGCGCCAGCAGCTACGGAGACTACGAGCAGTACTTC

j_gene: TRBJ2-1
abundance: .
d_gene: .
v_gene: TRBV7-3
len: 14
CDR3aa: CASSLFLGDNEQFF
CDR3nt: TGTGCCAGCAGCTTATTTCTCGGGGACAATGAGCAGTTCTTC

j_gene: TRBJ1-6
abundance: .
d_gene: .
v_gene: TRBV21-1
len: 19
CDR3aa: CASSKAGGGAEGNNSPLHF
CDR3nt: TGTGCCAGCAGCAAAGCTGGGGGAGGGGCTGAGGGTAATAATTCACCCCTCCACTTT

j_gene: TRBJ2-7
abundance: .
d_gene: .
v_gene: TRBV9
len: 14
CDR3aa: CASSVGGDIYEQYF
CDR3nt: TGTGCCAGCAGCGTAGGGGGGGATATCTACGAGCAGTACTTC

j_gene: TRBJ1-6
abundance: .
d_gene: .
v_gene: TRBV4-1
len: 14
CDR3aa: CASSQDRFNSPLHF
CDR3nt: TGCGCCAGCAGCCAAGACCGGTTTAATTCACCCCTCCACTTT

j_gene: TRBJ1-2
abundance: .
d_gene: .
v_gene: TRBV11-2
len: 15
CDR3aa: CASSLGGVSNYGYTF
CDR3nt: TGTGCCAGCAGCTTAGGGGGGGTCAGTAACTATGGCTACACCTTC

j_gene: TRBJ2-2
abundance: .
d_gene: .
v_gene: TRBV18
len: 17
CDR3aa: CASSQEQVPRNTGELFF
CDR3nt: TGTGCCAGCTCACAGGAACAGGTTCCCCGGAACACCGGGGAGCTGTTTTTT

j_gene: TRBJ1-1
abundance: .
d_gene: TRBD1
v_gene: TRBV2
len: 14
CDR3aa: CASSRQNEGGKAFF
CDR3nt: TGTGCCAGCAGCCGACAGAATGAAGGGGGCAAAGCTTTCTTT

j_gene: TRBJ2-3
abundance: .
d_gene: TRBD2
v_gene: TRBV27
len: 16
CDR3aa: CASSNRLAGGTDTQYF
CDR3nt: TGTGCCAGCAGTAACCGACTAGCGGGGGGAACAGATACGCAGTATTTT

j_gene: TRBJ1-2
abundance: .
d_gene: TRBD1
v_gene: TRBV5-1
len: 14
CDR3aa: CASSPGTGLNGYTF
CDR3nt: TGCGCCAGCAGCCCGGGGACAGGCCTGAATGGCTACACCTTC

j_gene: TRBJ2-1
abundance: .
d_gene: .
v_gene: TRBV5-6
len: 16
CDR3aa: CASSLARARAYNEQFF
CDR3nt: TGTGCCAGCAGCTTGGCTCGAGCCAGGGCTTACAATGAGCAGTTCTTC

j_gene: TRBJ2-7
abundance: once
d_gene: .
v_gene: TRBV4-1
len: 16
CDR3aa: CASSQAPISRDYEQYF
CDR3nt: TGCGCCAGCAGCCAAGCGCCGATCTCTCGGGACTACGAGCAGTACTTC

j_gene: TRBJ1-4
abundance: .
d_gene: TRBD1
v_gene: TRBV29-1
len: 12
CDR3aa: CSAGTVGEKLFF
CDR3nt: TGCAGCGCAGGGACAGTGGGTGAAAAACTGTTTTTT

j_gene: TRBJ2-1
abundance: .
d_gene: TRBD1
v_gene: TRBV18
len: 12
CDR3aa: CASSGTVNEQFF
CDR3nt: TGTGCCAGCTCAGGGACAGTAAATGAGCAGTTCTTC

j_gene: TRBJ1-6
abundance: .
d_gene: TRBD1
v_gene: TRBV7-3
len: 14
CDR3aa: CASSLGQGCSPLHF
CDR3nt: TGTGCCAGCAGCTTGGGACAGGGGTGTTCACCCCTCCACTTT

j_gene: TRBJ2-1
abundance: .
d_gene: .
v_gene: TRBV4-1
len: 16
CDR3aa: CASSQVVALGYNEQFF
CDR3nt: TGCGCCAGCAGCCAAGTGGTCGCACTAGGATACAATGAGCAGTTCTTC

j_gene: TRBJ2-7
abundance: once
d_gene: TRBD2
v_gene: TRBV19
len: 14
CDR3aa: CASSYRPSGYEQYF
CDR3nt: TGTGCCAGTAGTTATCGTCCTAGCGGCTACGAGCAGTACTTC

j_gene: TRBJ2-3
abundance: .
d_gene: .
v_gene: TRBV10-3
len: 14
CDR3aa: CATRAPGGKDTQYF
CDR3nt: TGTGCCACGAGGGCGCCAGGAGGGAAAGATACGCAGTATTTT

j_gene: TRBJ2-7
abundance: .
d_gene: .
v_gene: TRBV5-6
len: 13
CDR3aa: CASSLGGTFEQYF
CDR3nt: TGTGCCAGCAGCTTGGGGGGGACTTTCGAGCAGTACTTC

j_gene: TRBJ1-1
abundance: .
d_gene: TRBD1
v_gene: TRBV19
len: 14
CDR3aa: CASSWSGGLTEAFF
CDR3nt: TGTGCCAGTAGTTGGTCAGGGGGCCTCACTGAAGCTTTCTTT

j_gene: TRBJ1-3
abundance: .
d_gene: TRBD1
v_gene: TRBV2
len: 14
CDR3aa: CASVDRDSGNTIYF
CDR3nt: TGTGCCAGCGTCGACAGGGACTCTGGAAACACCATATATTTT

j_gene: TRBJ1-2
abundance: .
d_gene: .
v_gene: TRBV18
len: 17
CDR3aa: CASSPSSGANGGYGYTF
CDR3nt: TGTGCCAGCTCACCAAGCTCTGGAGCGAATGGTGGCTATGGCTACACCTTC

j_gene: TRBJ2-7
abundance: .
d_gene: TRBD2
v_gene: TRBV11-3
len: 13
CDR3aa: CASSLPGGHEQYF
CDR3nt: TGTGCCAGCAGCTTGCCGGGAGGCCACGAGCAGTACTTC

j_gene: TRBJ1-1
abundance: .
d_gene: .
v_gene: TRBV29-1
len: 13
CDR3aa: CSGSGLSNTEAFF
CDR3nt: TGCAGCGGCTCGGGACTTTCTAACACTGAAGCTTTCTTT

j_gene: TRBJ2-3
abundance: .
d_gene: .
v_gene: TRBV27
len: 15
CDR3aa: CASSLGLRSTDTQYF
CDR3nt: TGTGCCAGCAGTTTGGGACTCCGTAGCACAGATACGCAGTATTTT

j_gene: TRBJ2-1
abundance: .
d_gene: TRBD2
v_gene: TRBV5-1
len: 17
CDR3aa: CASSLEGSGGSYNEQFF
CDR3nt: TGCGCCAGCAGCTTGGAGGGGAGCGGGGGTTCCTACAATGAGCAGTTCTTC

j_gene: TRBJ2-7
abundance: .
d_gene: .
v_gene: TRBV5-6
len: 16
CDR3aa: CASSLATVGGRIEQYF
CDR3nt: TGTGCCAGCAGCTTAGCTACAGTGGGGGGGCGAATCGAGCAGTACTTC

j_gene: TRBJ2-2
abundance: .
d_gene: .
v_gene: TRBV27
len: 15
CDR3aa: CASSRGLLNTGELFF
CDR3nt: TGTGCCAGCAGCCGGGGACTCCTGAACACCGGGGAGCTGTTTTTT

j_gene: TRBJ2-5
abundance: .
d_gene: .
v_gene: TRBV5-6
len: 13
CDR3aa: CASSLQSQETQYF
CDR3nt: TGTGCCAGCAGCTTACAGTCCCAAGAGACCCAGTACTTC

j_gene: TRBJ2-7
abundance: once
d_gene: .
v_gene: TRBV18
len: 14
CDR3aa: CASSPPGANYEQYF
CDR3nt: TGTGCCAGCTCACCACCGGGGGCCAACTACGAGCAGTACTTC

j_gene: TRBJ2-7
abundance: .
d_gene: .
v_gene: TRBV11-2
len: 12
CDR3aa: CASSPLSREQYF
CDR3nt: TGTGCCAGCAGCCCTCTGTCGCGGGAGCAGTACTTC

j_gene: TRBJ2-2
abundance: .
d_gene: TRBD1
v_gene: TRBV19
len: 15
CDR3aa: CASSRQGANTGELFF
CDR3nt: TGTGCCAGTAGTCGACAGGGGGCGAACACCGGGGAGCTGTTTTTT

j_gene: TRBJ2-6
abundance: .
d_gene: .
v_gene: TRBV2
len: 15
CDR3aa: CAGERARPEANVLTF
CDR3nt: TGTGCCGGAGAGCGGGCTCGGCCTGAGGCCAACGTCCTGACTTTC

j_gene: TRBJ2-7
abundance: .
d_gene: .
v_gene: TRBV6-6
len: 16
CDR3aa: CASSYSKAGLAYEQYF
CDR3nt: TGTGCCAGCAGTTACTCGAAGGCGGGGTTGGCGTACGAGCAGTACTTC

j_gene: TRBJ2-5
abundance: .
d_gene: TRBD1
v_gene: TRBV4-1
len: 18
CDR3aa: CASSQESIGTEYQETQYF
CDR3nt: TGCGCCAGCAGCCAAGAGTCGATCGGGACAGAGTACCAAGAGACCCAGTACTTC

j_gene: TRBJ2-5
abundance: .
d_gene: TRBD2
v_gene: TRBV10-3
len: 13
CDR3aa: CAIRPGGQETQYF
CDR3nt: TGTGCCATCAGGCCGGGGGGTCAAGAGACCCAGTACTTC

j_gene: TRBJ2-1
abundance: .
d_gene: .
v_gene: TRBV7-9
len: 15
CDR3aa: CASSSTSWRKNEQFF
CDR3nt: TGTGCCAGCAGCTCGACTAGTTGGCGGAAGAATGAGCAGTTCTTC

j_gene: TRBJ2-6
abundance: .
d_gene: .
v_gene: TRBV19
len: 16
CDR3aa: CASSIVMASGANVLTF
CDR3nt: TGTGCCAGTAGTATAGTCATGGCTTCTGGGGCCAACGTCCTGACTTTC

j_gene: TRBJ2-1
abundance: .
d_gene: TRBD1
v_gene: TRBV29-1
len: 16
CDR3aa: CSVERDRGRTYNEQFF
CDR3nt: TGCAGCGTTGAGAGGGACAGGGGAAGGACCTACAATGAGCAGTTCTTC

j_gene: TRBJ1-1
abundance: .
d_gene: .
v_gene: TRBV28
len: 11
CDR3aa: CASSWGTEAFF
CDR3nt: TGTGCCAGCAGTTGGGGGACAGAAGCTTTCTTT